This T cell receptor (beta chain) is drawn from a study of CDR3 diversity in severe acne. V lost 4 bases, J lost 0 bases, and 9 bases stayed unmatched. This CDR3 spans 16 amino acids. In germline, CDR1 is SGHNT, CDR2 YYREEE (reference sequence). TCRdb used MiXCR to reprocess the PCR reads, holding one entry per CDR3 protein. The data contain some 90,000 distinct CDR3 sequences, approximately 52% of them singletons. The genes are TRBV5-4 and TRBJ1-1, with 7 bases that match TRBD1. The material sequenced was blood. This receptor was obtained from a male donor in good health, serving as a control. The CDR3 nucleotides read TGTGCCAGCAGCCGCGCGGACAGGAGGATGAACACTGAAGCTTTCTTT. Protein product: CASSRADRRMNTEAFF.